A single sample gave rise to the 2 T cell receptor beta chains below, sequenced in a study of early T cells in non-severe SARS-CoV-2 infection. In TCRdb, the 5' RACE reads were re-called with MiXCR into one record per CDR3 protein. This table holds tens of thousands of distinct CDR3 sequences, about 12% found once. The sequenced sample consisted of whole blood. The source of these receptors is an adult who was a healthcare worker with PCR-confirmed SARS-CoV-2 infection or an uninfected control (not recorded which).

In its sample, this clonotype was seen a few times. Written as DNA, the CDR3 is TGCGCCAGCAGCTCAGGGGGGACCACCTACGAGCAGTACTTC. Amino acid sequence: CASSSGGTTYEQYF. The J gene is TRBJ2-7, the V gene TRBV5-1; D might be TRBD1 (7 bases). The CDR3 spans 14 residues. V was cut by 3 bases and J by 2 bases, with 12 bases left in between. The germline V gene encodes CDR1 SGHRS and CDR2 YFSETQ.

This sequence joins TRBV29-1 and TRBJ2-5, with D unresolved. The CDR3 runs 12 residues. V was cut by 4 bases and J by 5 bases, with 11 bases left in between. Germline CDR1 reads SQVTM; CDR2 reads ANQGSEA. The CDR3 nucleotides read TGCAGCGTTGTCGAGTTGGGGGAGACCCAGTACTTC. This codes for CSVVELGETQYF.